Shown below are 2 T cell receptor beta chains from a single sample sequenced in a study of T-cell reconstitution after alpha-beta-depleted transplantation in children (dated by TCRdb to the mid-2010s). Library construction relied on PCR. The sequencer listed for this sample is Illumina HiSeq 2500. TCR library preparation used molecular barcoding, with unique molecular identifiers applied to normalize quantification of the TCRbeta repertoire. The raw public reads went through TCRdb reprocessing: fastp at Q25, MiXCR clone calling, in-frame beta chains kept. Under each unique CDR3 protein, matching rows form one entry showing the most common genes and DNA. The sample includes approximately 500,000 distinct CDR3 sequences, with 25% to 30% observed a single time. Jointly, the top ten make up less than 40% of the sample. The sample's treatment or condition label, decoded: allogeneic hematopoietic cell transplantation with graft depleted of TCRalphabeta T cells and CD19 B cells.

Sequences were derived from PBMCs, sampled before TCRalphabeta/CD19-depleted stem cell transplant. These receptors were taken from a boy under two years old with Wiskott-Aldrich syndrome, due to receive a stem cell transplant.

V is TRBV6-1 and J is TRBJ2-7, with D possibly TRBD2 on 6 matching bases. V was trimmed by 7 bases and J by 2 bases, leaving 15 bases between them. CDR3 length equals 14 residues. CDR1 and CDR2 (germline): MNHNS, SASEGT. CDR3 loop: CASTRGGTTYEQYF. As DNA, the CDR3 is TGTGCCAGCACCCGAGGAGGGACCACCTACGAGCAGTACTTC.

This clonotype was detected once. The genes are TRBV12-3 or TRBV12-4 and TRBJ2-3, with D unresolved. This CDR3 is 16 amino acids long. V was cut by 3 bases and J by 2 bases, with 15 bases left in between. The chain's CDR3 is CASSFPSRHPTDTQYF. The CDR3 bases are TGTGCCAGCAGTTTCCCGAGCCGTCACCCCACAGATACGCAGTATTTT.